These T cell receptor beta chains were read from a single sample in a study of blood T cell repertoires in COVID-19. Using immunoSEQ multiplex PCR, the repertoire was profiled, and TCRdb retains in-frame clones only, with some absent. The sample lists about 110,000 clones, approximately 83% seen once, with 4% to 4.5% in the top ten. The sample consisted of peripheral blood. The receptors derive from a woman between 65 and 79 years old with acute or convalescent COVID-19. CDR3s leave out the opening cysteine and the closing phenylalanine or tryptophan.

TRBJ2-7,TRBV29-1,SVEFCPGAAYEQY
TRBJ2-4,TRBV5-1,ASSGGKQGAFGNIQY
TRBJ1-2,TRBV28,ASIIGGEQGRRGYT
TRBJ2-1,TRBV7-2,ASSRTGTGYNEQF
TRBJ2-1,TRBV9,ASSVDLADYNEQF
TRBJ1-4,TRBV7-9,ASSLVQGGGEKLF
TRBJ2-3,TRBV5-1,ASSFAGGTDTQY
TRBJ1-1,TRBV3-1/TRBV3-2,AAGRGSTEAF
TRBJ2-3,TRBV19,ASSKGLGQLTDTQY
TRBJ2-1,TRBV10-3,AISVGQGLSEQF
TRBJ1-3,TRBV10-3,AGGGGNTIY
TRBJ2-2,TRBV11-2,ASSLGLVGTGELF
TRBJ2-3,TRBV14,ASSPYTGSGRRITDTQY
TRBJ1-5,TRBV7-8,ASSLSAPTVAQPQH
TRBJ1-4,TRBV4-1,ASSRSYSGVNEKLF
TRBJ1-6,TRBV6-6,ASSRSYTGFSYNSPLH
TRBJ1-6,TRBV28,ASSSGGAMKSPLH
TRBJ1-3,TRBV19,ASSITARNTIY
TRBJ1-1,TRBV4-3,ASSQDKQGDTEAF
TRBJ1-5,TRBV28,ASTAGNQPQH
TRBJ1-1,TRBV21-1,ATKWWGLKAF
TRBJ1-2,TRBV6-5,ASSSRQRLYGYT
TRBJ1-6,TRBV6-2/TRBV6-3,ASSYQQGWSPLH
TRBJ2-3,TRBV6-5,ASSRGQTLTDTQY
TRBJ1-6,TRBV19,ASSIAQGVYNSPLH
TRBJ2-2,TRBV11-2,ASSLSRGNTGELF
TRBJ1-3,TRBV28,ASRGQGSSSGNTIY
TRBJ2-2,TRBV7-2,ASSPPGLTNTGELF
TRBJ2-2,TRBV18,ASFPTGGVTGELF
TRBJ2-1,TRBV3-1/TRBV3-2,ASRPSGGKYNEQF
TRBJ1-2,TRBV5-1,ASKEGALTNYGYT
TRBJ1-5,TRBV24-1,ATSDLRLNGNQPQH
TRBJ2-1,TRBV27,ASSFGGGPNNEQF
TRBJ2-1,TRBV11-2,ASSLAGTGGYEQF
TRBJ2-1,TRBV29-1,SFRLAGDIEQF
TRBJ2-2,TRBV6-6,ASSYSFGRGTGELF
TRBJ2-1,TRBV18,ASSDPGLAGGYNEQF
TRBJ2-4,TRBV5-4,ASSLRAKNIQY
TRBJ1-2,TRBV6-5,ASRAPGQGANGYT
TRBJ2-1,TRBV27,ASSSRLSSYNEQF
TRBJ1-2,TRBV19,ASSDGGQGYGYT
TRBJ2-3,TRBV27,ASSLSINSRTQY
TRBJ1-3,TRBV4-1,ASSQAQGASGNTIY
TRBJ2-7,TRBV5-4,ASRWGQGAEEQY
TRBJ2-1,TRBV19,ASSRPGKRGYNEQF
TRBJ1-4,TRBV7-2,ASSPFQGVGEKLF
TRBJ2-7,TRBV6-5,ASSASAYEQY
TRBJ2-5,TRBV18,ASSPTGGQETQY